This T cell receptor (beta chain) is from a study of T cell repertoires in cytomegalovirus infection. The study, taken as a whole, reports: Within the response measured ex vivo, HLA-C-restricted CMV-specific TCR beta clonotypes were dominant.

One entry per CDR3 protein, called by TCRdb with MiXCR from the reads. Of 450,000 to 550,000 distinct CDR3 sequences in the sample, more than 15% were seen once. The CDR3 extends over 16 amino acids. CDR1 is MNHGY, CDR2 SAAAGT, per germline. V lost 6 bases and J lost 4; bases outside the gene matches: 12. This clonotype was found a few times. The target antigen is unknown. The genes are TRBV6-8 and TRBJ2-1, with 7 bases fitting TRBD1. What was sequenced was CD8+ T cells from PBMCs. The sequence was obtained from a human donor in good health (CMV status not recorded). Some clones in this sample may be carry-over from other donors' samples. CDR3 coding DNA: TGTGCCAGCAGAATCCGGGCCGGGACAGTTTACAATGAGCAGTTCTTC. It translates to CASRIRAGTVYNEQFF.